Below, 22 T cell receptor beta chains from the same sample are listed, as sequenced in a study of breast tumors, draining lymph nodes, adjacent tissues. MiXCR, applied by TCRdb to the multiplex PCR reads, yields one record per CDR3 protein. This table has 150,000 to 200,000 distinct CDR3 sequences, around 33% appearing once. Axillary draining lymph nodes of breast cancer patients supplied the node samples. The sequenced sample was axillary lymph node tissue. All receptors come from a female donor with breast cancer. Some clones in this sample may be carry-over from other donors' samples.

V is TRBV29-1 and J is TRBJ1-3; possible D gene TRBD1, 5 bases. V lost 3 bases and J lost 4, with 10 bases in between. Germline CDR1 is SQVTM and CDR2 is ANQGSEA. This CDR3 contains 13 residues. CDR3 coding DNA: TGCAGCGTTGACGGGACTGGCGGAAACACCATATATTTT. It encodes CSVDGTGGNTIYF.

To note about this clonotype: Here the CDR3 omits its conserved ending phenylalanine or tryptophan, so a read error is the likely source. The CDR3: CATSREGGATNEKLFL. The CDR3 DNA reads TGTGCCACCAGCAGAGAAGGGGGTGCAACTAATGAAAAACTGTTTCTT. The chain employs TRBV15 and TRBJ1-4; possibly TRBD1 for D (6 bases). Germline CDR1 is LNHNV and CDR2 is YYDKDF (reference sequence). The ends were cut back, 0 bases at V and 0 bases at J, with 8 bases in the middle. The CDR3 is 16 amino acids.

This clonotype has ten or more counts. V and J are TRBV9 and TRBJ2-3, with 10 bases aligning to TRBD2. Germline V lookup: CDR1 SGDLS, CDR2 YYNGEE. The CDR3 has 15 amino acids. J lost 4 bases, V lost 0 bases, and 2 bases had no gene match. CDR3 amino acids: CASSVGAGGADTQYF. The CDR3 nucleotides are TGTGCCAGCAGCGTAGGAGCGGGGGGGGCAGATACGCAGTATTTT.

On this clonotype itself: One end of the junction is discordant with germline, which a read error may explain. The V gene is TRBV5-1, the J gene TRBJ2-3, with a tentative D call TRBD2 (6 bases). CDR3 length equals 16 residues. Germline values: CDR1 SGHRS, CDR2 YFSETQ. In DNA form, the CDR3 reads TGCGTCAGCAGCCCTATTCGGCGGGGTTCCACAGATACACAGTATTTT. This sequence encodes CVSSPIRRGSTDTQYF.

This clonotype has at least ten counts. The V gene is TRBV19, the J gene TRBJ1-2, with a possible D match to TRBD1 (6 bases). V lost 2 bases, J lost 7 bases, and 11 bases lay in between. The CDR3 is 13 residues long. The germline gives CDR1 LNHDA, CDR2 SQIVND (reference sequence). The CDR3, as DNA: TGTGCCAGTAGTATATCCAGGGGCCTTGGCTACACCTTC. It yields the protein CASSISRGLGYTF.

Details on this clonotype: The junction and the germline gene differ at one end; a read error may be behind it. The V call is TRBV5-1, the J call TRBJ1-4; D gene ambiguous. Germline CDR1 reads SGHRS; CDR2 reads YFSETQ. CDR3 size: 15 residues. Here the CDR3 DNA reads TGCGCCAGCAGCTTTTCGGGAGTTGAAAATGGAAAACTGTTTTTT. Protein: CASSFSGVENGKLFF.

There are many counts of this clonotype. It may be a read error: a sequence one base away is much more abundant. V is TRBV12-3 or TRBV12-4 and J is TRBJ2-3; the D gene is possibly TRBD1 (5 bases). TRBJ1-5 explains the end of the DNA better; the J call may be wrong. The CDR3 has 14 amino acids. CDR3 amino acids: CASQLAGGSDTQHF. CDR3 in DNA: TGTGCCAGCCAACTAGCGGGGGGGTCGGATACGCAGCATTTT.

In the case of this clonotype: This sequence may be a read error, since a much larger clone differs from it by one base. V and J are TRBV12-5 and TRBJ2-1; D uncertain. The ends were cut back, 8 bases at V and 4 bases at J, with 12 bases in the middle. Looked up from germline, CDR1 is LGHNT and CDR2 is FRNRAP. CDR3 length: 13 amino acids. The CDR3 DNA reads TGTGCTAGTCGTATCGACCCTTACAATGAGCAGTTCTTC. It is translated as CASRIDPYNEQFF.

The chain couples TRBV25-1 to TRBJ1-2; no firm D call. Germline CDR1 and CDR2: MGHDK and SYGVNS. This CDR3 is built from 13 residues. Trimming removed 6 bases at V and 4 bases at J, with 12 bases between. For the CDR3, the DNA is TGTGCCAGCAGCCCTGCAGGCCTCTATGGCTACACCTTC. Its protein product is CASSPAGLYGYTF.

This clonotype has at least ten counts. The chain uses TRBV19 and TRBJ2-1; D might be TRBD2 (5 bases). Trimming stripped 5 bases from V and 6 bases from J, with 17 bases between. The CDR3 contains 15 residues. In germline, CDR1 is LNHDA, CDR2 SQIVND (reference sequence). For the CDR3, the DNA is TGTGCCAGTAGTCCCCGCCGGGGAAATTCCAATGAGCAGTTCTTC. It specifies CASSPRRGNSNEQFF.

Details on this clonotype: A read error may account for a junction end that differs from germline. The chain has TRBV30 and TRBJ1-2; D possibly corresponds to TRBD1 (5 bases). In germline, CDR1 is GTSNPN, CDR2 SVGIG (reference sequence). The CDR3 length is 14 residues. This CDR3 reads CAWGVLLGEVGYTF. Here the CDR3 DNA reads TGTGCCTGGGGTGTCCTCCTAGGGGAGGTTGGCTACACCTTC. The full variable domain, completed using reference TRBV30 and TRBJ1-2, is SQTIHQWPATLVQPVGSPLSLECTVEGTSNPNLYWYRQAAGRGLQLLFYSVGIGQISSEVPQNLSASRPQDRQFILSSKKLLLSDSGFYLCAWGVLLGEVGYTFGSGTRLTVV.

Ten or more counts support this clonotype. The rearrangement uses TRBV4-2 and TRBJ2-2, with TRBD2 matching over 7 bases. Germline V gene lookup returns CDR1 LGHNA and CDR2 YNFKEQ. The CDR3 extends over 18 amino acids. V was pared by 4 bases and J by 3 bases, with 14 bases of the junction left unmatched. The CDR3 region has the DNA TGTGCCAGCAGCCGCCCAGGACGGGGGAGGGCGCACACCGGGGAGCTGTTTTTT. As protein: CASSRPGRGRAHTGELFF.

About this clonotype itself: The conserved closing phenylalanine or tryptophan is absent in this CDR3, likely reflecting a read error. This chain connects TRBV16 to TRBJ2-7, with D uncertain. Per the germline V gene, CDR1 is KGHSY and CDR2 is FQNENV. The V gene lost 4 bases and the J gene lost 2 bases, with 15 bases spanning the gap. This CDR3 has 15 amino acids. CDR3 nucleotides: TGTGCCAGCAGCCGAGGCACTACAAGTACCTACGAGCAGTACTGT. As protein: CASSRGTTSTYEQYC.

This clonotype was seen ten or more times. The chain uses TRBV7-3 and TRBJ2-2; D is unclear. V dropped 2 bases and J dropped 6 bases, with 7 bases sitting between them. The CDR3 length is 13 residues. CDR1 is SGHTA, CDR2 FQGTGA, per germline. The CDR3 region is CASSLFGSGELFF. The CDR3 DNA is TGTGCCAGCAGCTTATTTGGCTCCGGGGAGCTGTTTTTT.

Concerning this clonotype: At one end, the junction sequence differs from germline, possibly due to a read error. This chain uses TRBV5-6 with TRBJ1-4; D remains ambiguous. Germline V gene sequence: CDR1 SGHDT, CDR2 YYEEEE. CDR3 length: 16 amino acids. CDR3 in amino acids: CASSLAGRTDNEKLFF. The CDR3, as DNA: TGTGCCAGCAGCTTGGCTGGGAGGACCGACAATGAAAAACTGTTTTTC. The whole variable domain, remainder taken from reference TRBV5-6 and TRBJ1-4, is DAGVTQSPTHLIKTRGQQVTLRCSPKSGHDTVSWYQQALGQGPQFIFQYYEEEERQRGNFPDRFSGHQFPNYSSELNVNALLLGDSALYLCASSLAGRTDNEKLFFGSGTQLSVL.

Ten or more counts support this clonotype. The chain employs TRBV18 and TRBJ1-6; the D gene is possibly TRBD1 (5 bases). The CDR3 runs 16 residues. The V gene's germline CDR1 is KGHSH and CDR2 LQKENI. Trimming shortened V by 2 bases and J by 9 bases, and 17 bases separated the two germline ends. The CDR3 nucleotides read TGTGCCAGCTCACCATCCGGGGGAGGTAGCGGTTCACCCCTCCACTTT. This encodes CASSPSGGGSGSPLHF. Combining the CDR3 with reference TRBV18 and TRBJ1-6 gives the whole variable domain NAGVMQNPRHLVRRRGQEARLRCSPMKGHSHVYWYRQLPEEGLKFMVYLQKENIIDESGMPKERFSAEFPKEGPSILRIQQVVRGDSAAYFCASSPSGGGSGSPLHFGNGTRLTVT.

This clonotype was observed at least ten times. The chain links TRBV5-1 to TRBJ2-2, with 9 positions matching TRBD2. CDR1 SGHRS and CDR2 YFSETQ come from the germline V gene. Unmatched junction bases numbered 3, after V lost 1 base and J lost 2 bases. The length of the CDR3 is 16 residues. CDR3 DNA: TGCGCCAGCAGCTTGATGCTAGCGGGAAACACCGGGGAGCTGTTTTTT. Amino acids: CASSLMLAGNTGELFF.

CDR3 protein: CASSEGQINSPLHF. In nucleotides, the CDR3 is TGTGCCAGCAGTGAAGGGCAGATCAATTCACCCCTCCACTTT. The V and J genes are TRBV2 and TRBJ1-6; no clear D gene. Looked up from germline, CDR1 is SNHLY and CDR2 is FYNNEI. The CDR3 covers 14 residues. The V end lost 1 base, the J end lost 7 bases, and 8 bases lay between the germline ends.

Details on this clonotype: The final CDR3 position lacks the conserved phenylalanine or tryptophan, pointing to a likely read error. The chain is built from TRBV11-2 and TRBJ2-7, with 12 bases fitting TRBD2. The CDR3 totals 15 residues. Germline assignment: CDR1 SGHAT and CDR2 FQNNGV. The J segment lost 9 bases and the V segment lost 5 bases, leaving 11 bases of the junction unmatched. The CDR3 bases are TGTGCCAGCAGCCGCGGACTAGCGGGAACTGTCGGGCAGTACCTC. Amino acid sequence: CASSRGLAGTVGQYL.

This clonotype was detected many times. This chain connects TRBV13 to TRBJ2-7; 7 bases match TRBD1. Germline CDR1 and CDR2: PRHDT and FYEKMQ (reference sequence). This CDR3 region has 13 residues. J lost 5 bases, V lost 6 bases, and 7 bases had no gene match. CDR3 DNA: TGTGCCAGCAGACACACAGGGGCCCACGAGCAGTACTTC. This encodes CASRHTGAHEQYF.

This clonotype showed up many times. V gene TRBV13 combines with J gene TRBJ2-7, with TRBD2 matching over 11 bases. The germline V gene has CDR1 PRHDT and CDR2 FYEKMQ (reference sequence). J gave up 0 bases and V 5 bases, and 6 bases lay outside the gene matches. The CDR3 is 16 amino acids. This CDR3 is CASSENSGGGSYEQYF. The CDR3 region has the DNA TGTGCCAGCAGCGAAAATAGCGGGGGGGGCTCCTACGAGCAGTACTTC.

V gene TRBV18 combines with J gene TRBJ2-1; 12 bases are a match to TRBD2. Germline CDR1 reads KGHSH; CDR2 reads LQKENI. V dropped 3 bases and J dropped 8; count of bases not matched to a gene: 11. The CDR3 has 17 residues. The CDR3 loop reads CASSPLAGGPGNDEQFF. The DNA of the CDR3 is TGTGCCAGCTCACCTCTAGCGGGGGGGCCGGGAAACGATGAGCAGTTCTTC.